What follows is one T cell receptor (beta chain) and its context. An input of about 0.45 to 1 ug of RNA was subjected to reverse transcription using random hexamers. One entry per CDR3 protein, called by TCRdb with MiXCR from the immunoSEQ multiplex PCR reads. The sample carries some 200,000 distinct CDR3 sequences, around 96% recorded once. This sample was taken from a study of CD8 T cells in Susac syndrome. The sequenced sample was CD4+ T cells from PBMCs. The TCR sequence derives from a human donor in good health.

CDR3 coding DNA: TGTGCCAGCAGCGGACAGGGCCTGGGCTACACCTTC. Translating gives CASSGQGLGYTF. The chain carries TRBV3-1 and TRBJ1-2; 8 bases agree with TRBD1. From germline, CDR1 is LGHDT and CDR2 YNNKEL (reference sequence). J gave up 8 bases and V 5 bases, and 4 bases lay outside the gene matches. This CDR3 is built from 12 residues.